The rows below give T cell receptor beta chains drawn from one sample of a study of shared clonotypes between healthy human individuals. Generated by immunoSEQ multiplex PCR, the TCRdb table keeps only in-frame clones and is missing some. The top ten hold under 0.45% of the sample, which has more than 1,200,000 clones, 98% to 99% seen once. Sample: naive CD4+ T cells sorted from blood. These receptors all come from a man aged 25 to 45 in good health. Each CDR3 is given with its conserved first and last residue. The order of the fields is CDR3 protein, CDR3 DNA, V gene, J gene, D gene, clone size. A D gene is named only where the DNA matches it firmly. Clone size appears in some rows only: once, few, many, or a class for an expanded clone.

CDR3aa: CASSEAVDGQPQHF
CDR3nt: TGTGCCAGCAGTGAAGCGGTGGACGGTCAGCCCCAGCATTTT
v_gene: TRBV6-1
j_gene: TRBJ1-5
d_gene: .
abundance: .

CDR3aa: CASTPSGGAKEKLFF
CDR3nt: TGTGCCAGCACCCCGTCTGGGGGCGCGAAAGAAAAACTGTTTTTT
v_gene: TRBV6-1
j_gene: TRBJ1-4
d_gene: .
abundance: .

CDR3aa: CASSSDRGSYNEQFF
CDR3nt: TGTGCCAGCAGCTCCGACAGGGGGAGCTACAATGAGCAGTTCTTC
v_gene: TRBV7-6
j_gene: TRBJ2-1
d_gene: TRBD1
abundance: .

CDR3aa: CSVRFGVDQPQHF
CDR3nt: TGCAGCGTCCGATTCGGAGTGGATCAGCCCCAGCATTTT
v_gene: TRBV29-1
j_gene: TRBJ1-5
d_gene: .
abundance: .

CDR3aa: CASSEGYEQYF
CDR3nt: TGTGCCAGCAGTGAGGGCTACGAGCAGTACTTC
v_gene: TRBV25-1
j_gene: TRBJ2-7
d_gene: .
abundance: .

CDR3aa: CAGIAGVGKNIQYF
CDR3nt: TGTGCCGGAATAGCGGGAGTGGGCAAAAACATTCAGTACTTC
v_gene: TRBV28
j_gene: TRBJ2-4
d_gene: TRBD2
abundance: .

CDR3aa: CASSLGGNYGYTF
CDR3nt: TGTGCCAGCAGCTTAGGTGGGAACTATGGCTACACCTTC
v_gene: TRBV7-8
j_gene: TRBJ1-2
d_gene: .
abundance: .

CDR3aa: CASTPGQSLGEQYF
CDR3nt: TGTGCCAGCACCCCGGGACAATCATTGGGGGAGCAGTACTTC
v_gene: TRBV18
j_gene: TRBJ2-7
d_gene: .
abundance: .

CDR3aa: CASSLIAGATYNEQFF
CDR3nt: TGCGCCAGCAGCCTTATAGCGGGAGCGACCTACAATGAGCAGTTCTTC
v_gene: TRBV5-1
j_gene: TRBJ2-1
d_gene: TRBD2
abundance: .

CDR3aa: CASSGHNEQFF
CDR3nt: TGCGCCAGCAGTGGTCACAATGAGCAGTTCTTC
v_gene: TRBV10-1
j_gene: TRBJ2-1
d_gene: .
abundance: .

CDR3aa: CASSLHPQGVDIQYF
CDR3nt: TGTGCCAGCTCCCTCCACCCGCAGGGGGTGGACATTCAGTACTTC
v_gene: TRBV18
j_gene: TRBJ2-4
d_gene: TRBD1
abundance: once

CDR3aa: CASSESGAGANVLTF
CDR3nt: TGCGCCAGCAGTGAGTCGGGGGCTGGGGCCAACGTCCTGACTTTC
v_gene: TRBV10-2
j_gene: TRBJ2-6
d_gene: .
abundance: .

CDR3aa: CASSEDRAGGNEQFF
CDR3nt: TGTGCCAGCAGTGAAGATCGGGCAGGGGGCAATGAGCAGTTCTTC
v_gene: TRBV2
j_gene: TRBJ2-1
d_gene: TRBD1
abundance: .

CDR3aa: CASSLAGTVNTEAFF
CDR3nt: TGTGCCAGCAGCCTGGCCGGGACGGTGAACACTGAAGCTTTCTTT
v_gene: TRBV5-4
j_gene: TRBJ1-1
d_gene: .
abundance: .

CDR3aa: CASSMTGATDTQYF
CDR3nt: TGTGCCAGCAGCATGACAGGGGCGACAGATACGCAGTATTTT
v_gene: TRBV7-3
j_gene: TRBJ2-3
d_gene: TRBD1
abundance: .

CDR3aa: CASSLGGRPSQYF
CDR3nt: TGTGCCAGCAGCTTAGGAGGAAGGCCTTCCCAGTACTTC
v_gene: TRBV7-8
j_gene: TRBJ2-5
d_gene: .
abundance: .

CDR3aa: CASSVGRNSGNTIYF
CDR3nt: TGTGCCAGCAGCGTGGGGCGGAACTCTGGAAACACCATATATTTT
v_gene: TRBV9
j_gene: TRBJ1-3
d_gene: .
abundance: .

CDR3aa: CASSLGDRDPDIQYF
CDR3nt: TGTGCCAGCAGCTTAGGGGACAGGGACCCGGACATTCAGTACTTC
v_gene: TRBV7-9
j_gene: TRBJ2-4
d_gene: TRBD1
abundance: once

CDR3aa: CASRTRAREQFF
CDR3nt: TGTGCCAGCAGAACCCGAGCAAGGGAGCAGTTCTTC
v_gene: TRBV6-1
j_gene: TRBJ2-1
d_gene: .
abundance: .

CDR3aa: CATSRAPRGLQPQHF
CDR3nt: TGTGCCACCAGCAGAGCCCCTCGGGGGCTCCAGCCCCAGCATTTT
v_gene: TRBV15
j_gene: TRBJ1-5
d_gene: .
abundance: .

CDR3aa: CASSVTSGSTGELFF
CDR3nt: TGTGCCAGCAGCGTGACTAGCGGGAGCACCGGGGAGCTGTTTTTT
v_gene: TRBV9
j_gene: TRBJ2-2
d_gene: TRBD2
abundance: .

CDR3aa: CASSYRAVGTDTQYF
CDR3nt: TGTGCCAGCAGCTACCGGGCCGTGGGCACAGATACGCAGTATTTT
v_gene: TRBV9
j_gene: TRBJ2-3
d_gene: .
abundance: .

CDR3aa: CASSSAHSGRLNEQFF
CDR3nt: TGTGCCAGCAGCTCGGCACATAGCGGGAGGCTAAATGAGCAGTTCTTC
v_gene: TRBV7-9
j_gene: TRBJ2-1
d_gene: TRBD2
abundance: once

CDR3aa: CASQGPGRELFF
CDR3nt: TGCGCCAGCCAGGGCCCTGGCCGGGAGCTGTTTTTT
v_gene: TRBV10-1
j_gene: TRBJ2-2
d_gene: .
abundance: .

CDR3aa: CASSRRATGVTDTQYF
CDR3nt: TGTGCCAGCAGCCGGAGGGCGACAGGAGTCACAGATACGCAGTATTTT
v_gene: TRBV5-4
j_gene: TRBJ2-3
d_gene: .
abundance: .

CDR3aa: CASSLVAGSYNEQFF
CDR3nt: TGTGCCAGCAGCTTGGTAGCGGGCTCCTACAATGAGCAGTTCTTC
v_gene: TRBV5-4
j_gene: TRBJ2-1
d_gene: TRBD2
abundance: once

CDR3aa: CASSLAQTVTGNTIYF
CDR3nt: TGTGCCAGCAGCTTAGCCCAGACGGTGACCGGAAACACCATATATTTT
v_gene: TRBV7-2
j_gene: TRBJ1-3
d_gene: .
abundance: .

CDR3aa: CASSLTTPGGIDTQYF
CDR3nt: TGCGCCAGCAGCTTGACCACCCCAGGGGGCATAGATACGCAGTATTTT
v_gene: TRBV5-1
j_gene: TRBJ2-3
d_gene: TRBD1
abundance: .

CDR3aa: CASSWGREGWNQPQHF
CDR3nt: TGTGCCAGCAGCTGGGGCAGGGAAGGGTGGAATCAGCCCCAGCATTTT
v_gene: TRBV5-6
j_gene: TRBJ1-5
d_gene: .
abundance: .

CDR3aa: CASSPLRTGELFF
CDR3nt: TGTGCCAGCAGCCCTCTACGGACAGGGGAGCTGTTTTTT
v_gene: TRBV5-6
j_gene: TRBJ2-2
d_gene: .
abundance: .

CDR3aa: CVTGGGQPQHF
CDR3nt: TGTGTGACAGGGGGCGGCCAGCCCCAGCATTTT
v_gene: TRBV28
j_gene: TRBJ1-5
d_gene: TRBD1
abundance: .

CDR3aa: CASSWLGPAYEQYF
CDR3nt: TGTGCCAGCAGTTGGTTAGGTCCCGCCTACGAGCAGTACTTC
v_gene: TRBV6-5
j_gene: TRBJ2-7
d_gene: .
abundance: once

CDR3aa: CASFPGEGTEAFF
CDR3nt: TGCGCCTCTTTCCCAGGGGAGGGAACTGAAGCTTTCTTT
v_gene: TRBV5-1
j_gene: TRBJ1-1
d_gene: .
abundance: .

CDR3aa: CASTKEREGHDNEQFF
CDR3nt: TGCGCCAGCACCAAGGAGCGGGAGGGCCACGACAATGAGCAGTTCTTC
v_gene: TRBV10-1
j_gene: TRBJ2-1
d_gene: TRBD2
abundance: .

CDR3aa: CASSFSGRDTYEQYF
CDR3nt: TGTGCCAGCAGCTTTAGCGGGAGGGACACCTACGAGCAGTACTTC
v_gene: TRBV7-9
j_gene: TRBJ2-7
d_gene: TRBD2
abundance: .

CDR3aa: CASSLETNSFFFYEQYF
CDR3nt: TGTGCCAGCAGCTTAGAGACGAACAGTTTTTTCTTCTACGAGCAGTACTTC
v_gene: TRBV7-9
j_gene: TRBJ2-7
d_gene: .
abundance: .

CDR3aa: CASSFVGLAAETQYF
CDR3nt: TGTGCCAGCAGCTTCGTCGGACTAGCGGCAGAGACCCAGTACTTC
v_gene: TRBV11-2
j_gene: TRBJ2-5
d_gene: TRBD2
abundance: .

CDR3aa: CASSPGLPSGNTIYF
CDR3nt: TGTGCCAGCTCACCGGGGTTGCCCTCTGGAAACACCATATATTTT
v_gene: TRBV18
j_gene: TRBJ1-3
d_gene: .
abundance: .

CDR3aa: CASSSLAGGRADTQYF
CDR3nt: TGTGCCAGCTCAAGCCTAGCGGGAGGACGGGCAGATACGCAGTATTTT
v_gene: TRBV18
j_gene: TRBJ2-3
d_gene: TRBD2
abundance: once

CDR3aa: CASSPRGAGELFF
CDR3nt: TGTGCCAGCTCACCCCGGGGGGCCGGGGAGCTGTTTTTT
v_gene: TRBV18
j_gene: TRBJ2-2
d_gene: TRBD2
abundance: .

CDR3aa: CASSLGTASSYEQYF
CDR3nt: TGTGCCAGCAGCTTAGGTACAGCGAGCTCCTACGAGCAGTACTTC
v_gene: TRBV11-2
j_gene: TRBJ2-7
d_gene: .
abundance: .

CDR3aa: CASSLRESSYNEQFF
CDR3nt: TGTGCCAGCAGCTTACGGGAAAGCTCCTACAATGAGCAGTTCTTC
v_gene: TRBV11-3
j_gene: TRBJ2-1
d_gene: .
abundance: .

CDR3aa: CASSLAFFTAYTGELFF
CDR3nt: TGTGCCAGCAGCTTAGCTTTTTTTACAGCATACACCGGGGAGCTGTTTTTT
v_gene: TRBV11-3
j_gene: TRBJ2-2
d_gene: .
abundance: .